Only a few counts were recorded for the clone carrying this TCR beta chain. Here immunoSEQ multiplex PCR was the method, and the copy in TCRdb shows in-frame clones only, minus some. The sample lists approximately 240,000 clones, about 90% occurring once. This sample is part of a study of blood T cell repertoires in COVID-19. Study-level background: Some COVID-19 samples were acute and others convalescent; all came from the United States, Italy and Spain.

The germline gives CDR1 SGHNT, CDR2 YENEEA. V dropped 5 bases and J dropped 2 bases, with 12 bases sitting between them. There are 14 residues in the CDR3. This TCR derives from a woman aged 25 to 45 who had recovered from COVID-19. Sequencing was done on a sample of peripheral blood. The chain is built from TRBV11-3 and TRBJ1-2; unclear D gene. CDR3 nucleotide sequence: TGTGCCAGCAGCCCGAAGGAGCTGAACTATGGCTACACCTTC. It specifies CASSPKELNYGYTF.